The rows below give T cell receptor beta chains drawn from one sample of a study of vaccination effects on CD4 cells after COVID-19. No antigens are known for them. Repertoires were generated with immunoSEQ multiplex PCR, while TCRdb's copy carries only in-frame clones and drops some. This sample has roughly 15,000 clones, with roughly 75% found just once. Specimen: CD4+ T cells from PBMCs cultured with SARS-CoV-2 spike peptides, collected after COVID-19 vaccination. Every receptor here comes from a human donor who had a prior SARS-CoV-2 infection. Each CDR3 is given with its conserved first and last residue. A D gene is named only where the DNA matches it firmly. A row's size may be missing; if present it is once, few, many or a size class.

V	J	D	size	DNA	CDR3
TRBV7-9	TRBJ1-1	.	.	TGTGCCAGCAGCTTGACTCAGGAGGTTGAAGCTTTCTTT	CASSLTQEVEAFF
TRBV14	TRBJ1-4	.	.	TGTGCCAGCCCCCAGACAGCCTATAATGAAAAACTGTTTTTT	CASPQTAYNEKLFF
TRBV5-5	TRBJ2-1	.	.	TGTGCCAGCAGCTCCGTTAGATTCCCCGGGAATGAGCAGTTCTTC	CASSSVRFPGNEQFF
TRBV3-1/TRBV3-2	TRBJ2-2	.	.	TGTGCCAGCAGGATGAACACCGGGGAGCTGTTTTTT	CASRMNTGELFF
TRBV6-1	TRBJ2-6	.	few	TGTGCCAGCAGTGAACGGGTCACCGGGGCCAACGTCCTGACTTTC	CASSERVTGANVLTF
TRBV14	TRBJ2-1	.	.	TGTGCCAGCAGCCAAGATCATTCGAGGTGGGCCTACAATGAGCAGTTCTTC	CASSQDHSRWAYNEQFF
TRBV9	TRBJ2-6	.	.	TGTGCCAGCAGCGTAGCAGGGGCAATTCCCTCTGGGGCCAACGTCCTGACTTTC	CASSVAGAIPSGANVLTF
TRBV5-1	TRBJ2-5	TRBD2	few	TGCGCCAGCAGCCCGGGGGGCCATAGCGGGAGTGAGACCCAGTACTTC	CASSPGGHSGSETQYF
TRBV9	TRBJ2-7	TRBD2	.	TGTGCCAGCAGCGTAGCTACTGGGGGGGGCTCCTACGAGCAGTACTTC	CASSVATGGGSYEQYF
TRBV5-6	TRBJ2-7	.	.	TGTGCCAGCAGCCCCCGTGGCCAAACCTACGAGCAGTACTTC	CASSPRGQTYEQYF
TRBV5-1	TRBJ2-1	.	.	TGCGCCAGCAGCTTGAGTACACAGGCATACAATGAGCAGTTCTTC	CASSLSTQAYNEQFF
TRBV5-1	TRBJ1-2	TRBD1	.	TGCGCCAGCAGCTTGGTGGGACAGAACTATGGCTACACCTTC	CASSLVGQNYGYTF
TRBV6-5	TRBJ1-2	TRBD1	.	TGTGCCAGCAGTAGAAGGGGACAGGGGGAAGGCTACACCTTC	CASSRRGQGEGYTF
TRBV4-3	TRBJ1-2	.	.	TGCGCCAGCAGCCAAGAGACAAGGGTTTACTATGGCTACACCTTC	CASSQETRVYYGYTF
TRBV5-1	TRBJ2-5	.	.	TGCGCCAGCAGCGAGGGGAGAGAGACCCAGTACTTC	CASSEGRETQYF
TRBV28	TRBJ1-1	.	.	TGTGCCTCCCTCGGGGGGAACACTGAAGCTTTCTTT	CASLGGNTEAFF
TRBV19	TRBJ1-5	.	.	TGTGCCAGTAGGCGACGGAGCAATCAGCCCCAGCATTTT	CASRRRSNQPQHF
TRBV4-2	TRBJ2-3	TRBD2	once	TGTGCCAGCAGCCAGTCGACGGGAGGGCCAGATACGCAGTATTTT	CASSQSTGGPDTQYF
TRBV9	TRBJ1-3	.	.	TGTGCCAGCAACCCGACCTTCTCTGGAAACACCATATATTTT	CASNPTFSGNTIYF
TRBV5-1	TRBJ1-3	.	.	TGCGCCAGCAGCTTGGGGACAGACTCTACAAACACCATATATTTT	CASSLGTDSTNTIYF
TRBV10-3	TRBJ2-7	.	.	TGTGCCATATCCCCCTCCGGTACTTCCGAGCAGTACTTC	CAISPSGTSEQYF
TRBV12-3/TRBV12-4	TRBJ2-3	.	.	TGTGCCAGCGGAAAACAGGAAGATACGCAGTATTTT	CASGKQEDTQYF
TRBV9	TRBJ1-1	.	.	TGTGCCAGCAGCGTAGGAGGTGATGGGAACACTGAAGCTTTCTTT	CASSVGGDGNTEAFF
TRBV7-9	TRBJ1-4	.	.	TGTGCCAGCAGCTTAGCTTGGGAACTGTTTTTT	CASSLAWELFF
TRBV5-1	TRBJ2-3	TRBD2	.	TGCGCCAGCAGCTTACCACTAGAGCGGGGAACAGATACGCAGTATTTT	CASSLPLERGTDTQYF
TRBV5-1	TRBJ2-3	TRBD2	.	TGCGCCAGCAGCCCTGGGGGGCTAGCGGGAGGTTTCACAGATACGCAGTATTTT	CASSPGGLAGGFTDTQYF
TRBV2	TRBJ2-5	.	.	TGTGCCAGCAGGCGACTGGGGGCAGGGGAGACCCAGTACTTC	CASRRLGAGETQYF
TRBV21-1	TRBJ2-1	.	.	TGTGCCAGCAGCAAGTGCGGACAGGGGGCTGTTCGTGAGCAGTTCTTC	CASSKCGQGAVREQFF
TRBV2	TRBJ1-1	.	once	TGTGCCAGCAGTCCTGGGACCCCGCGGGCTTTCTTT	CASSPGTPRAFF
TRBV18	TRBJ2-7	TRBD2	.	TGTGCCAGCTCACCAGGGACTAGCGCCACCTACGAGCAGTACTTC	CASSPGTSATYEQYF
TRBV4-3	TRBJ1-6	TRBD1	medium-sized	TGCGCCAGCAGCCAAGAAAGACAGGGCGTAAACAATAATTCACCCCTCCACTTT	CASSQERQGVNNNSPLHF
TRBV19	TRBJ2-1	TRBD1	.	TGTGCCAGTAGTATTTCGACAGGGATAAATGAGCAGTTCTTC	CASSISTGINEQFF
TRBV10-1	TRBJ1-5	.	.	TGCGCCAGCAGTGACCGGGACAAGAGCCCTTATAGCAATCAGCCCCAGCATTTT	CASSDRDKSPYSNQPQHF
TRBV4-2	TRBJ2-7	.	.	TGTGCCAGCAGCCTAACAACAGGGGGGGACTACGAGCAGTACTTC	CASSLTTGGDYEQYF
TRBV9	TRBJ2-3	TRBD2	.	TGTGCCAGCAGCGTAGGCGTTCTAGCGGGAGATACGCAGTATTTT	CASSVGVLAGDTQYF
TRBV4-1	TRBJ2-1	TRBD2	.	TGCGCCAGCAGCTACACCGGGACTAGCGGGCGTTACAATGAGCAGTTCTTC	CASSYTGTSGRYNEQFF
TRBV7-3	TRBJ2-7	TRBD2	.	TGTGCCAGCAGCTTAATGGTCGGGGGACTAGCCGAGCAGTACTTC	CASSLMVGGLAEQYF
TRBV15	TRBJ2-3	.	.	TGTGCCACCAGCAGGGGAGGAGGGGAAGATACGCAGTATTTT	CATSRGGGEDTQYF
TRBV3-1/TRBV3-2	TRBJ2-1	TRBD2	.	TGTGCCAGCAGCCTCGAAGCGGGAGGGCCTGATGAGCAGTTCTTC	CASSLEAGGPDEQFF
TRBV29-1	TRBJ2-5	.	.	TGCAGCGTTGAGGGCGGAGAACGGGTCGGGCGGGAGACCCAGTACTTC	CSVEGGERVGRETQYF
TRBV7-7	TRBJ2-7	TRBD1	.	TGTGCTAGCAGCAGGGACAGGGGAGGTGAGCAGTACTTC	CASSRDRGGEQYF
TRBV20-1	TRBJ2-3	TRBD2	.	TGCAGTGCTAGTCTCTCAGCGGGAGGGCCGAAAGATACGCAGTATTTT	CSASLSAGGPKDTQYF
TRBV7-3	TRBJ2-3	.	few	TGTGCCAGCAGCCTTGAAGTCACAGATACGCAGTATTTT	CASSLEVTDTQYF
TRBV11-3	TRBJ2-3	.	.	TGTGCCAGCAGCAACTTACCTTCAGATACGCAGTATTTT	CASSNLPSDTQYF
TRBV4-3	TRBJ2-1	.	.	TGCGCCAGCAGCCAAGATCGGGGGCAGATAAATGAGCAGTTCTTC	CASSQDRGQINEQFF